This TCR beta chain was captured in a study of T cell clones after liver transplantation. Study-wide background: Pre-transplant mixed lymphocyte reactions yielded third-party-reactive TCRbeta sequences as comparators for graft-donor-reactive sequences. Standard immunosuppression, with no induction, continued until 12-24 months after transplant. Three of eight recipients were HCV-positive; others had non-autoimmune, non-viral indications. Tolerant meant at least one year fully off immunosuppression without liver enzymes above twice normal.

CDR3 length: 14 residues. J lost 3 bases, V lost 4 bases, and 6 bases had no gene match. CDR1 is SGDLS and CDR2 is YYNGEE in the germline V gene. The repertoire was sequenced with immunoSEQ multiplex PCR; TCRdb's copy has only in-frame clones and lacks some. The data contain around 120,000 clones, over 75% of them singletons. The source was CD4+ T cells from blood, collected 12 months after liver transplant. V is TRBV9 and J is TRBJ2-5, with 7 nucleotides matching TRBD2. The TCR was taken from a human patient who received a liver transplant. Some T cells may originate from the graft donor. The CDR3 is CASSPGTTEETQYF. In nucleotides, the CDR3 is TGTGCCAGCAGCCCCGGGACTACCGAAGAGACCCAGTACTTC.